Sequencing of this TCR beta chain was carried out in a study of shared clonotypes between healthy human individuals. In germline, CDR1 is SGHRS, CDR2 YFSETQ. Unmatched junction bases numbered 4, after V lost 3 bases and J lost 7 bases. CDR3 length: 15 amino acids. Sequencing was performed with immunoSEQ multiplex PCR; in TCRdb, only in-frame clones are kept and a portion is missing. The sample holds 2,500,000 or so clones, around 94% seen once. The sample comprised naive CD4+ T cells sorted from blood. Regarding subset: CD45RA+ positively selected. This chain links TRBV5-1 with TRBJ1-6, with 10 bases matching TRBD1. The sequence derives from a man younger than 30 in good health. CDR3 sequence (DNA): TGCGCCAGCAGCTGGGGGACAGGGGCAAATTCACCCCTCCACTTT. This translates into CASSWGTGANSPLHF.